Given below is one TCR beta chain in context. Its antigen is undetermined. V was trimmed by 4 bases and J by 0 bases, leaving 10 bases between them. The germline V gene encodes CDR1 MNHEY and CDR2 SVGAGI. The CDR3 is 15 amino acids. Measured with immunoSEQ multiplex PCR; TCRdb has only the in-frame clones, and not every one. This sample has 100,000 to 110,000 clones, with about 86% found just once. These data are taken from a study of T cell responses to AZD1222 COVID-19 vaccine. The overall study: Second-dose groups at about 4 or about 12 weeks were pooled.

Study-wide results and limits: Baseline seropositives among AZD1222 recipients totaled only 5 or 6. Spike was spanned by vaccine-associated CD4 TCRs, with dominance at 160-218 and 743-854. Donors were largely white British and mainly female; clonal diversity was possibly underestimated.

The sequencing here drew on peripheral blood, taken on day 0 of AZD1222 vaccination. This clonotype originated in an adult in good health. V and J are TRBV6-5 and TRBJ1-3; D uncertain. In DNA form, the CDR3 reads TGTGCCAGCAGTTCGCGGGTCGACTCTGGAAACACCATATATTTT. It encodes CASSSRVDSGNTIYF.